The next 21 T cell receptor beta chains were all read from a single sample in a study of PD-1 blockade in mismatch repair-deficient tumors (dated by TCRdb to 2017 to 2019). Read against the paper, the sample's time point label means: approximately 10-day in vitro stimulation with candidate neoantigen peptide 7. Library creation used the immunoSEQ multiplex PCR assay. TCRdb retrieved this table from immuneACCESS and kept in-frame rearrangements only. Not all clones are present; in checked studies, unresolved V genes account for under half, and no reason is known for the remainder. This sample gives several thousand clones in total; 80% to 90% of them show up just once. The ten largest clones take up over 9.5% of the sample. These TCRs are of unknown antigen specificity. Sequenced here: cells cultured in vitro, sampled from a patient treated with pembrolizumab. Receptor source: an adult with mismatch repair-deficient cancer.

The chain links TRBV5-1 to TRBJ2-3; no firm D call. The CDR3 runs 12 residues. The ends were cut back, 1 base at V and 3 bases at J, with 3 bases in the middle. CDR1 is SGHRS, CDR2 YFSETQ, per germline. The CDR3 nucleotides read TGCGCCAGCAGCTTGTTTACAGATACGCAGTATTTT. It specifies CASSLFTDTQYF.

This clone was observed a few times. V is TRBV18 and J is TRBJ1-5; 8 nucleotides match TRBD1. Trimming removed 2 bases from V and 7 bases from J; junction bases left unmatched: 7. The germline gives CDR1 KGHSH, CDR2 LQKENI. This CDR3 spans 15 amino acids. CDR3 in DNA: TGTGCCAGCTCACCAAGACAGGGGACGGGGCAGCCCCAGCATTTT. Translated: CASSPRQGTGQPQHF.

V and J are TRBV4-1 and TRBJ2-7; no definite D call. The V and J ends lost 1 base and 3 bases respectively, with 13 bases between them. The CDR3 extends over 15 amino acids. The germline V gene has CDR1 MGHRA and CDR2 YSYEKL. CDR3 region: CASSQGADGYYEQYF. The CDR3, as DNA: TGCGCCAGCAGCCAAGGCGCCGACGGATACTACGAGCAGTACTTC.

The rearrangement joins TRBV19 to TRBJ2-7; 7 nucleotides align to TRBD1. The CDR3 has 13 residues. The germline V gene has CDR1 LNHDA and CDR2 SQIVND (reference sequence). V trimming: 6 bases; J trimming: 2 bases; junction bases outside the gene matches: 4. The CDR3 DNA sequence: TGTGCCAGTAGCGGGGACAGTGCCTACGAGCAGTACTTC. Residues: CASSGDSAYEQYF.

This clone appeared once. J is TRBJ2-3 and V is TRBV5-8, with a possible D match to TRBD2 (6 bases). There are 17 residues in the CDR3. V lost 4 bases to trimming and J lost 2 bases, with 20 bases between them. Germline V gives CDR1 SGHTS, CDR2 YDEGEE. CDR3 loop: CASSPSWGDWNTDTQYF. The CDR3 nucleotides read TGTGCCAGCAGCCCCTCATGGGGGGATTGGAACACAGATACGCAGTATTTT.

This clone was counted between two and nine times. The chain joins TRBV30 to TRBJ1-1; the D gene is possibly TRBD1 (6 bases). The CDR3 length is 13 residues. V was clipped by 3 bases and J by 1 base, with 9 bases between them. Germline CDR1 GTSNPN, CDR2 SVGIG (reference sequence). CDR3 amino acids: CAWSRGGNTEAFF. The CDR3 bases are TGTGCCTGGAGCAGGGGTGGGAACACTGAAGCTTTCTTT.

V usage is TRBV7-6 and J usage is TRBJ1-2; D perhaps matches TRBD1 (6 bases). Trimming removed 2 bases at V and 4 bases at J, with 20 bases between. The CDR3 extends over 17 amino acids. Germline-derived CDR1 and CDR2 are SGHVS and FNYEAQ. CDR3 loop: CASSLFTIGQGSYGYTF. The CDR3 DNA sequence: TGTGCCAGCAGCTTATTCACTATCGGGCAGGGGTCCTATGGCTACACCTTC.

The V and J genes are TRBV7-2 and TRBJ2-7, with D possibly matching TRBD1 (6 bases). V lost 1 base to trimming and J lost 3 bases, with 10 bases between them. Per the germline V gene, CDR1 is SGHTA and CDR2 is FQGNSA. The CDR3 spans 14 residues. The CDR3, as DNA: TGTGCCAGCAGCTTAGGGACAGACTACTACGAGCAGTACTTC. Amino acid sequence: CASSLGTDYYEQYF. Filled out from reference TRBV7-2 and TRBJ2-7, the complete variable domain reads GAGVSQSPSNKVTEKGKDVELRCDPISGHTALYWYRQSLGQGLEFLIYFQGNSAPDKSGLPSDRFSAERTGGSVSTLTIQRTQQEDSAVYLCASSLGTDYYEQYFGPGTRLTVT.

This chain links TRBV5-1 with TRBJ2-7, with D unclear. The CDR3 contains 14 residues. V was trimmed by 7 bases and J by 2 bases, leaving 16 bases between them. Germline assignment: CDR1 SGHRS and CDR2 YFSETQ. The CDR3 DNA follows: TGCGCCAGCGGCAGCTCGCTTAGAGCCTACGAGCAGTACTTC. Its translation is CASGSSLRAYEQYF.

V and J are TRBV28 and TRBJ2-5, with D hard to call. CDR1 and CDR2 from the germline V gene are MDHEN and SYDVKM. V shed 3 bases and J shed 0 bases, with 5 bases lying between them. This CDR3 is built from 13 residues. In nucleotides, the CDR3 is TGTGCCAGCAGTTTTCTGCACCAAGAGACCCAGTACTTC. The encoded protein is CASSFLHQETQYF.

This chain links TRBV28 with TRBJ2-7; D is perhaps TRBD2 (6 bases). Germline V gene lookup returns CDR1 MDHEN and CDR2 SYDVKM. Trimming stripped 6 bases from V and 0 bases from J, with 15 bases between. The CDR3 has 15 amino acids. CDR3 nucleotides: TGTGCCAGCAGGCTCCGGGACTCTCGCTCCTACGAGCAGTACTTC. This codes for CASRLRDSRSYEQYF.

This chain links TRBV11-2 with TRBJ1-5, with D hard to call. Germline-derived CDR1 and CDR2 are SGHAT and FQNNGV. CDR3 length equals 13 residues. Trimming cost V 1 base and J 5 bases, with 6 bases left between them. The CDR3 DNA reads as TGTGCCAGCAGCTTAGCCACCTATCAGCCCCAGCATTTT. Protein: CASSLATYQPQHF.

This clone was observed a few times. The rearrangement uses TRBV29-1 and TRBJ1-2; maybe TRBD1 (6 bases). This CDR3 has 13 residues. Germline V gene data show CDR1 as SQVTM and CDR2 as ANQGSEA. The V end lost 3 bases, the J end lost 0 bases, and 8 bases lay between the germline ends. CDR3 in amino acids: CSVETGSNYGYTF. The CDR3 DNA reads as TGCAGCGTTGAGACAGGCTCTAACTATGGCTACACCTTC.

This clone is a singleton in its sample. This sequence joins TRBV7-3 and TRBJ2-2, with D uncertain. The CDR3 runs to 14 residues. Trimming pared 5 bases from V and 7 bases from J, leaving 14 bases between. Germline CDR1 and CDR2: SGHTA and FQGTGA. The CDR3 sequence is CASSPTVHSGELFF. CDR3 in DNA: TGTGCCAGCAGCCCTACGGTTCATAGCGGGGAGCTGTTTTTT.

The chain recombines TRBV19 with TRBJ1-2; unclear D gene. Looked up from germline, CDR1 is LNHDA and CDR2 is SQIVND (reference sequence). V lost 7 bases to trimming and J lost 0 bases, with 12 bases between them. The CDR3 has 14 residues. CDR3 nucleotide sequence: TGTGCCAGTACCCCGACAATCTCTAACTATGGCTACACCTTC. Its protein is CASTPTISNYGYTF.

The genes are TRBV4-1 and TRBJ1-1; 8 bases match TRBD1. There are 13 residues in the CDR3. The junction had 6 bases not matched to a gene; V was cut back by 4 bases and J by 8 bases. Germline V gene sequence: CDR1 MGHRA, CDR2 YSYEKL. CDR3 region: CASSLFGQGEAFF. The CDR3, as DNA: TGCGCCAGCAGCCTTTTCGGACAGGGAGAAGCTTTCTTT.

The chain recombines TRBV2 with TRBJ2-1; 11 nucleotides match TRBD1. Germline V CDR1 and CDR2: SNHLY, FYNNEI. There are 14 residues in the CDR3. With V trimmed by 7 bases and J by 3 bases, 2 bases remained unmatched. CDR3 DNA sequence: TGTGCCAGCACCGGGACAGGGGGCTACAATGAGCAGTTCTTC. It translates to CASTGTGGYNEQFF.

The CDR3 DNA reads as TGCGCCAGCAGCTCCGGGACAGGTCAAGAGACCCAGTACTTC. It translates to CASSSGTGQETQYF. J is TRBJ2-5 and V is TRBV5-1; 8 bases align to TRBD1. Trimming cost V 3 bases and J 2 bases; bases outside gene matches: 3. CDR3 length equals 14 residues. Germline V lookup: CDR1 SGHRS, CDR2 YFSETQ.

This chain links TRBV7-9 with TRBJ2-1; TRBD2 aligns across 7 bases. There are 17 residues in the CDR3. The V and J ends lost 5 bases and 2 bases, in that order; junction bases with no gene match: 12. Germline CDR1 and CDR2: SEHNR and FQNEAQ (reference sequence). The CDR3 loop reads CASSPLASSGPYNEQFF. The CDR3 DNA reads as TGTGCCAGCAGCCCCCTTGCGTCTAGCGGACCCTACAATGAGCAGTTCTTC.

This clone rates as medium-sized. The rearrangement links TRBV7-3 to TRBJ2-1, with TRBD2 as a possible D gene (5 bases). The CDR3 runs to 12 residues. Germline-derived CDR1 and CDR2 are SGHTA and FQGTGA. V lost 2 bases to trimming and J lost 9 bases, with 8 bases between them. CDR3 sequence (DNA): TGTGCCAGCAGCTTATTGAGCGGTGAGCAGTTCTTC. This codes for CASSLLSGEQFF.

The chain recombines TRBV5-6 with TRBJ1-1, with 7 bases that match TRBD1. Per germline, CDR1 SGHDT and CDR2 YYEEEE. This CDR3 is built from 14 residues. The trim removed 1 base at V and 3 bases at J, leaving 3 bases unmatched. The CDR3 DNA is TGTGCCAGCAGCTTGAGGGGGCGATACACTGAAGCTTTCTTT. Translated: CASSLRGRYTEAFF.